Each of the 30 T cell receptor beta chains below was sequenced from the same sample in a study of shared clonotypes between healthy human individuals. Only in-frame clones appear in the TCRdb table, and some are missing; sequencing was by immunoSEQ multiplex PCR. The sample contains over 750,000 clones, 96% of which appear only once. Positively selected for CCR7, the CD45RO-negative cells used as naive CD8 cells excluded terminally differentiated effector memory CD45RA+ cells. Sequenced: naive CD8+ T cells sorted from blood. The receptor set was obtained from a man aged 25-45 years in good health.

This chain uses TRBV7-9 with TRBJ2-3; no clear D. CDR3 size: 15 residues. The germline V and J ends were trimmed by 5 bases and 6 bases, with 18 bases remaining between them. From germline, CDR1 is SEHNR and CDR2 FQNEAQ (reference sequence). In nucleotides, the CDR3 is TGTGCCAGCAGCCCGAAGGATGTTATCTTTGATACGCAGTATTTT. Translation gives CASSPKDVIFDTQYF.

The V and J genes are TRBV7-2 and TRBJ2-7; 9 bases align to TRBD2. Germline V gives CDR1 SGHTA, CDR2 FQGNSA. The CDR3 contains 14 residues. V was pared by 5 bases and J by 4 bases, with 6 bases of the junction left unmatched. In DNA form, the CDR3 reads TGTGCCAGCAGCCGAGCGGCGGGAGGGTACGAGCAGTACTTC. As protein: CASSRAAGGYEQYF.

This chain joins TRBV7-9 and TRBJ2-1; TRBD2 agrees at 12 bases. V shed 0 bases, J shed 7 bases, and the junction held 7 bases outside the gene matches. CDR1 SEHNR and CDR2 FQNEAQ come from the germline V gene (reference sequence). This CDR3 has 17 amino acids. The CDR3 DNA is TGTGCCAGCAGCTTAGCGACTAGCGGGAGTATGTCGAATGAGCAGTTCTTC. Amino acid sequence: CASSLATSGSMSNEQFF.

Comments on this clone: This CDR3 is also generated by other DNA sequences in the sample. The V gene is TRBV7-8, the J gene TRBJ2-1; a possible D gene is TRBD1 (5 bases). V gave up 3 bases and J gave up 5 bases, with 5 bases separating them. Germline-derived CDR1 and CDR2 are SGHVS and FQNEAQ. There are 12 residues in the CDR3. CDR3 coding DNA: TGTGCCAGCAGCTTGGGGCACAATGAGCAGTTCTTC. The encoded protein is CASSLGHNEQFF.

V is TRBV5-6 and J is TRBJ2-5, with TRBD1 as a possible D gene (6 bases). The CDR3 is 17 amino acids. The V end was cut by 4 bases, the J end by 3 bases, with 22 bases between. Germline CDR1 SGHDT, CDR2 YYEEEE. CDR3: CASSRPNKGQSEETQYF. CDR3 nucleotide sequence: TGTGCCAGCAGCCGCCCCAACAAAGGACAGTCAGAAGAGACCCAGTACTTC.

The chain links TRBV14 to TRBJ2-3, with a weak D call TRBD1 (5 bases). Trimming stripped 0 bases from V and 5 bases from J, with 12 bases between. The CDR3 is 15 residues long. Per the germline V gene, CDR1 is SGHDN and CDR2 is FVKESK. CDR3 in DNA: TGTGCCAGCAGCCAAGAATTCCCCAGGGAAGATACGCAGTATTTT. Translation gives CASSQEFPREDTQYF.

The V gene is TRBV9, the J gene TRBJ1-2; tentative D call: TRBD1 (6 bases). V gave up 0 bases and J gave up 3 bases, with 12 bases separating them. The CDR3 spans 15 residues. From germline, CDR1 is SGDLS and CDR2 YYNGEE. DNA for the CDR3: TGTGCCAGCAGCGTAGGGATACAGGGTGACTATGGCTACACCTTC. Amino acid sequence: CASSVGIQGDYGYTF.

V is TRBV29-1 and J is TRBJ1-2; D is unclear. Trimming took off 4 bases at V and 6 bases at J, with 9 bases between the two ends. Germline CDR1 SQVTM, CDR2 ANQGSEA. The CDR3 consists of 11 residues. The DNA of the CDR3 is TGCAGCGTTGTAGGGTACGATGGCTACACCTTC. It translates to CSVVGYDGYTF.

J is TRBJ2-7 and V is TRBV5-1; 9 nucleotides align to TRBD1. Germline CDR1 reads SGHRS; CDR2 reads YFSETQ. This CDR3 comprises 16 residues. The V and J ends lost 0 bases and 3 bases, in that order; junction bases with no gene match: 7. In DNA, the CDR3 is TGCGCCAGCAGCTTGGCCACAGGGACAGGGTACTACGAGCAGTACTTC. Amino acids: CASSLATGTGYYEQYF.

CDR3 nucleotide sequence: TGTGCCAGCAGCCCACGAGCCATATCCGTCTACAATGAGCAGTTCTTC. Its translation is CASSPRAISVYNEQFF. V gene TRBV13 combines with J gene TRBJ2-1; D gene ambiguous. Trimming took off 5 bases at V and 3 bases at J, with 17 bases between the two ends. The CDR3 is 16 residues long. Germline CDR1 is PRHDT and CDR2 is FYEKMQ (reference sequence).

The J gene is TRBJ2-2, the V gene TRBV7-9, with a weak D call TRBD1 (6 bases). Germline CDR1 reads SEHNR; CDR2 reads FQNEAQ (reference sequence). This CDR3 region has 15 residues. Deletions cut 4 bases from V and 2 bases from J, with 11 bases between. CDR3 loop: CASSSTGFNTGELFF. The CDR3 DNA is TGTGCCAGCAGCTCCACAGGGTTCAACACCGGGGAGCTGTTTTTT.

The chain carries TRBV28 and TRBJ2-3; D call uncertain. V shed 3 bases and J shed 2 bases, with 9 bases lying between them. The germline V gene encodes CDR1 MDHEN and CDR2 SYDVKM. CDR3 length equals 14 residues. The CDR3 loop is CASSFTDNTDTQYF. The DNA of the CDR3 is TGTGCCAGCAGTTTCACCGATAACACAGATACGCAGTATTTT. Together with reference TRBV28 and TRBJ2-3, the CDR3 gives the full variable domain: DVKVTQSSRYLVKRTGEKVFLECVQDMDHENMFWYRQDPGLGLRLIYFSYDVKMKEKGDIPEGYSVSREKKERFSLILESASTNQTSMYLCASSFTDNTDTQYFGPGTRLTVL.

The genes are TRBV5-5 and TRBJ2-7; 7 bases agree with TRBD1. CDR1 and CDR2 from the germline V gene are SGHKS and YYEKEE (reference sequence). The CDR3 sequence is 16 residues long. V shed 5 bases and J 2 bases; nucleotides not matched to a gene: 13. The CDR3 nucleotides are TGTGCCAGCAGTTCCGAAAAGGACAGGTTAACCTACGAGCAGTACTTC. Its translation: CASSSEKDRLTYEQYF.

The V call is TRBV6-5, the J call TRBJ1-2, with 9 bases aligning to TRBD1. Looked up from germline, CDR1 is MNHEY and CDR2 is SVGAGI. This CDR3 has 13 amino acids. V was pared by 5 bases and J by 8 bases, with 6 bases of the junction left unmatched. In nucleotides, the CDR3 is TGTGCCAGCAGTCCTGGGACAGGGCAGGGCTACACCTTC. Amino acids: CASSPGTGQGYTF.

The chain recombines TRBV27 with TRBJ2-3, with 9 bases matching TRBD2. J gave up 5 bases and V 1 base, and 4 bases lay outside the gene matches. Germline values: CDR1 MNHEY, CDR2 SMNVEV (reference sequence). The CDR3 is 15 amino acids. The CDR3 sequence: CASSLLAGAGDTQYF. In nucleotides, the CDR3 is TGTGCCAGCAGTTTATTAGCGGGAGCGGGAGATACGCAGTATTTT.

The chain joins TRBV23-1 to TRBJ1-4; D might be TRBD1 (5 bases). TRBV23-1 is reported as an ORF; its role is uncertain. The V gene lost 0 bases and the J gene lost 5 bases, with 10 bases spanning the gap. The CDR3 contains 15 residues. CDR3 sequence reads: CASSQSTDLNEKLFF. The CDR3 DNA is TGCGCCAGCAGTCAATCGACAGATCTAAATGAAAAACTGTTTTTT.

The chain links TRBV27 to TRBJ2-7; D may be TRBD2 (5 bases). Per the germline V gene, CDR1 is MNHEY and CDR2 is SMNVEV (reference sequence). Trimming left V 0 bases short and J 5 bases short, with 11 bases between. This CDR3 has 14 residues. CDR3 amino acids: CASSLSPSLHEQYF. The DNA for the CDR3 is TGTGCCAGCAGTTTATCTCCTAGCTTGCACGAGCAGTACTTC.

The V gene is TRBV7-9, the J gene TRBJ2-7; a possible D gene is TRBD1 (5 bases). The CDR3 is 12 residues long. The V and J ends lost 5 bases and 6 bases respectively, with 11 bases between them. The V gene's germline CDR1 is SEHNR and CDR2 FQNEAQ (reference sequence). The CDR3: CASSQTAVEQYF. The DNA of the CDR3 is TGTGCCAGCAGCCAGACAGCCGTCGAGCAGTACTTC. Together with reference TRBV7-9 and TRBJ2-7, the CDR3 gives the full variable domain: DTGVSQNPRHKITKRGQNVTFRCDPISEHNRLYWYRQTLGQGPEFLTYFQNEAQLEKSRLLSDRFSAERPKGSFSTLEIQRTEQGDSAMYLCASSQTAVEQYFGPGTRLTVT.

The CDR3 reads CASSLDGRYEQYF. The CDR3 DNA reads TGTGCCAGCAGCTTAGACGGCAGATACGAGCAGTACTTC. The V call is TRBV7-2, the J call TRBJ2-7; no definite D call. The CDR3 contains 13 residues. The germline V and J ends were trimmed by 1 base and 4 bases, with 8 bases remaining between them. Per the germline V gene, CDR1 is SGHTA and CDR2 is FQGNSA.

The chain joins TRBV25-1 to TRBJ2-7; no firm D call. Trimming took off 6 bases at V and 5 bases at J, with 5 bases between the two ends. Germline V gene sequence: CDR1 MGHDK, CDR2 SYGVNS. The CDR3 has 10 residues. The CDR3 bases are TGTGCCAGCAGATTAAACGAGCAGTACTTC. It translates to CASRLNEQYF.

This sequence joins TRBV4-3 and TRBJ2-1; TRBD1 might be the D (6 bases). The CDR3 runs to 16 residues. Per the germline V gene, CDR1 is LGHNA and CDR2 is YSLEER. The V and J ends lost 0 bases and 9 bases respectively, with 18 bases between them. The CDR3 nucleotides read TGCGCCAGCAGCCAAGAGGAGACAGGAGTGAGGCGTGAGCAGTTCTTC. The encoded protein is CASSQEETGVRREQFF.

This sequence joins TRBV6-1 and TRBJ1-5, with D unclear. The CDR3 covers 18 residues. Looked up from germline, CDR1 is MNHNS and CDR2 is SASEGT. Trimming left V 3 bases short and J 0 bases short, with 18 bases between. The CDR3 coding sequence is TGTGCCAGCAGTGACTTCATGACCCTCCTAGATAGCAATCAGCCCCAGCATTTT. Translated: CASSDFMTLLDSNQPQHF.

V gene TRBV7-9 combines with J gene TRBJ2-1; unclear D gene. From germline, CDR1 is SEHNR and CDR2 FQNEAQ (reference sequence). The V end lost 6 bases, the J end lost 10 bases, and 13 bases lay between the germline ends. CDR3 size: 12 residues. The CDR3 protein is CASSRTVREQFF. The CDR3 bases are TGTGCCAGCAGTCGGACCGTCAGGGAGCAGTTCTTC.

The gene calls are TRBV28 and TRBJ1-2; D not certain. V was pared by 4 bases and J by 0 bases, with 15 bases between. The CDR3 totals 16 residues. From germline, CDR1 is MDHEN and CDR2 SYDVKM. For the CDR3, the DNA is TGTGCCAGCAGTTCCTACGCATCGACAACTAACTATGGCTACACCTTC. This gives the protein CASSSYASTTNYGYTF.

The V and J genes are TRBV18 and TRBJ2-7; D may be TRBD2 (5 bases). This CDR3 region has 14 residues. Germline CDR1 and CDR2: KGHSH and LQKENI. The ends were cut back, 6 bases at V and 2 bases at J, with 14 bases in the middle. CDR3 loop: CASSTKRTAYEQYF. CDR3 sequence (DNA): TGTGCCAGCTCGACGAAGCGGACCGCCTACGAGCAGTACTTC.

The chain uses TRBV10-3 and TRBJ2-7; D tentatively fits TRBD1 or TRBD2 (5 bases each). Trimming cost V 10 bases and J 5 bases, with 24 bases left between them. The CDR3 contains 15 residues. Per germline, CDR1 ENHRY and CDR2 SYGVKD. CDR3 loop: CATHTAGGGEDEQYF. The DNA for the CDR3 is TGTGCCACCCACACCGCCGGTGGGGGAGAGGACGAGCAGTACTTC.

This chain joins TRBV28 and TRBJ2-4; no clear D gene. The ends were cut back, 11 bases at V and 0 bases at J, with 32 bases in the middle. The CDR3 spans 20 residues. Germline values: CDR1 MDHEN, CDR2 SYDVKM. The CDR3 nucleotides read TGTGCCGGCTCTACTGTTCCGTCAGCCTGCATATTCTTAGCCAAAAACATTCAGTACTTC. Its protein product is CAGSTVPSACIFLAKNIQYF.

The chain has TRBV6-4 and TRBJ2-7; no clear D gene. With 7 bases removed from V and 4 bases from J, the gap between germline ends came to 11 bases. Germline values: CDR1 MRHNA, CDR2 SNTAGT. The CDR3 covers 12 residues. The CDR3 here is CASTHGSYEQYF. CDR3 in DNA: TGTGCCAGCACCCACGGGTCATACGAGCAGTACTTC.

The chain employs TRBV7-9 and TRBJ2-7; possible D gene TRBD2, 6 bases. This CDR3 region has 19 residues. Germline V lookup: CDR1 SEHNR, CDR2 FQNEAQ (reference sequence). V was clipped by 4 bases and J by 4 bases, with 29 bases between them. The CDR3: CASSSSLMGGTDRRYEQYF. The CDR3 DNA is TGTGCCAGCAGCTCCTCTCTTATGGGAGGCACTGATCGTCGGTACGAGCAGTACTTC.

The rearrangement joins TRBV7-9 to TRBJ2-3, with 10 bases that match TRBD2. Germline lookup yields CDR1 SEHNR and CDR2 FQNEAQ (reference sequence). The CDR3 loop spans 17 amino acids. The trim removed 5 bases at V and 8 bases at J, leaving 16 bases unmatched. This CDR3 reads CASSPPIRTSGSTTQYF. CDR3 nucleotide sequence: TGTGCCAGCAGCCCCCCAATCAGGACTAGCGGTTCTACTACGCAGTATTTT.